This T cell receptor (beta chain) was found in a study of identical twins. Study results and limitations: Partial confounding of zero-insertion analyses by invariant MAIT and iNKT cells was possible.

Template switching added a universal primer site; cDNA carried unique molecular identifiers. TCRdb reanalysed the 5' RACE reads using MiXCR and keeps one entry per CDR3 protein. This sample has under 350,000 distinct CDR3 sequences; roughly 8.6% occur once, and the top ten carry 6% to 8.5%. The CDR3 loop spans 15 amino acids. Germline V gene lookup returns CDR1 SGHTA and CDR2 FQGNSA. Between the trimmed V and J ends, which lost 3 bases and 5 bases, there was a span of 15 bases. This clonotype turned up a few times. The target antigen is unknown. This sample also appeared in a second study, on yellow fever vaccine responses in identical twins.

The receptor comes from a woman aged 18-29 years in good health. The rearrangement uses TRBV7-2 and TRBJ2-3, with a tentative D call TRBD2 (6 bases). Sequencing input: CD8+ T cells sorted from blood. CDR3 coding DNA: TGTGCCAGCAGCTTCGGGGAGGTTGGGGGAGATACGCAGTATTTT. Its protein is CASSFGEVGGDTQYF.